This T cell receptor (beta chain) was found in a study of T cells in Graves' hyperthyroidism and ophthalmopathy. CDR3 size: 15 residues. CDR1 and CDR2 (germline): KGHSH, LQKENI. Unmatched junction bases numbered 12, after V lost 5 bases and J lost 6 bases. This clonotype was counted at least ten times. Patients having uncontrolled infection, another autoimmune disease, pregnancy or lactation were not included. The study based diagnoses on clinical symptoms, serum thyroxine and TRAb, thyroid ultrasound and orbital computed tomography. The PBMCs were sourced from fresh peripheral blood (around 10 ml). Using RNA transcripts as the source, TCR beta CDR3 regions were amplified. Using the HTBI primer set, a first-round RT-PCR was run on the TCR CDR3. TCRdb re-analysed the multiplex PCR reads in MiXCR, keeping a single row per CDR3 protein. The sample carries around 280,000 distinct CDR3 sequences, about 14% recorded once.

The genes are TRBV18 and TRBJ2-7; 8 positions match TRBD1. What was sequenced was blood. The receptor was derived from a woman in her 30s with Graves' hyperthyroidism that later progressed to Graves' ophthalmopathy. The CDR3 nucleotides are TGTGCCAGCTCATATAAGCCGACAGGGGCAAGCGAGCAGTACTTC. Its translation: CASSYKPTGASEQYF.